Listed below are T cell receptor beta chains from one sample, sequenced in a study of T-cell reconstitution after alpha-beta-depleted transplantation in children. TCRdb ran MiXCR on the PCR reads and lists one entry per CDR3 protein. The sample lists over 400,000 distinct CDR3 sequences, about 45% occurring once. This specimen consisted of PBMCs, obtained before TCRalphabeta/CD19-depleted stem cell transplant. These receptors all come from a girl aged 2-10 years with aplastic anemia, due to receive a stem cell transplant. CDR3s include the opening cysteine and the closing phenylalanine or tryptophan. The order of the fields is V gene, CDR3 length, J gene, clone size, D gene, CDR3 protein, CDR3 DNA. The D gene is left open where the match is weak. Size is stated for part of the rows, as once, few or many counts, or as a class when the clone is expanded.

TRBV5-6	13	TRBJ2-5	few	NA	CASSYANEAAQYF	TGTGCCAGCAGCTACGCAAACGAAGCCGCCCAGTACTTC
TRBV20-1	17	TRBJ1-4	NA	NA	CCARARWMGGTNEKLFF	TGCTGTGCTAGGGCCCGTTGGATGGGGGGCACTAATGAAAAACTGTTTTTT
TRBV27	14	TRBJ2-5	NA	NA	CASSLLGHRGTQYF	TGTGCCAGCAGTTTATTGGGCCACCGGGGGACCCAGTACTTC
TRBV28	15	TRBJ2-3	many	TRBD2	CASRDLAETTDTQYF	TGTGCCAGCAGGGACCTAGCGGAGACCACAGATACGCAGTATTTT
TRBV6-1	16	TRBJ2-3	many	NA	CASTTIRTDSTDTQYF	TGTGCCAGCACCACTATACGGACAGATAGCACAGATACGCAGTATTTT
TRBV5-1	15	TRBJ2-5	NA	TRBD2	CASSLLAGGQETQYF	TGCGCCAGCAGCTTATTAGCGGGAGGGCAAGAGACCCAGTACTTC
TRBV7-9	16	TRBJ2-1	few	NA	CASSLPELGWGNEQFF	TGTGCCAGCAGCTTACCTGAGCTAGGATGGGGTAATGAGCAGTTCTTC
TRBV6-1	15	TRBJ1-5	NA	NA	CASRDPSTFGQPQHF	TGTGCCAGCAGAGACCCTTCGACATTTGGGCAGCCCCAGCATTTT
TRBV28	15	TRBJ2-3	few	TRBD2	CASRLAGGSTDTQYF	TGTGCCAGCAGGTTAGCGGGAGGGAGCACAGATACGCAGTATTTT
TRBV7-2	14	TRBJ2-1	few	NA	CASSPGPRAYEQFF	TGTGCCAGCAGTCCGGGCCCCCGGGCATATGAGCAGTTCTTC
TRBV9	15	TRBJ2-7	few	NA	CASSARRDSNYEQYF	TGTGCCAGCAGCGCCCGCCGGGACTCTAACTACGAGCAGTACTTC
TRBV13	10	TRBJ2-4	NA	NA	CASGEDIQYF	TGTGCCAGCGGGGAGGACATTCAGTACTTC
TRBV7-8	14	TRBJ2-2	NA	TRBD1	CASSLDRVSGELFF	TGTGCCAGCAGCTTGGACAGGGTGTCCGGGGAGCTGTTTTTT
TRBV20-1	13	TRBJ2-5	many	TRBD2	CSAIRREGETQYF	TGCAGTGCTATACGACGGGAGGGGGAGACCCAGTACTTC
TRBV20-1	14	TRBJ2-7	NA	TRBD1	CSVTMTGASYEQYF	TGCAGTGTTACCATGACAGGGGCTTCCTACGAGCAGTACTTC
TRBV20-1	12	TRBJ2-3	many	NA	CSARGSGDTQYF	TGCAGTGCTAGAGGATCGGGGGATACGCAGTATTTT
TRBV11-2	15	TRBJ2-5	few	TRBD2	CASSPGAGGGETQYF	TGTGCCAGCAGCCCGGGGGCGGGAGGAGGGGAGACCCAGTACTTC
TRBV27	20	TRBJ2-3	NA	TRBD2	CASSSAGTSGRWADTDTQYF	TGTGCCAGCAGTTCCGCCGGGACTAGCGGGAGGTGGGCGGACACAGATACGCAGTATTTT